These T cell receptor beta chains were read from a single sample in a study of blood T cell repertoires in COVID-19. Assay used: immunoSEQ multiplex PCR; TCRdb lists only in-frame clones, some missing. Found here are 180,000 or so clones, approximately 86% of them singletons; the top ten hold around 3.3%. The material sequenced was peripheral blood. The receptors were sampled from a man between 65 and 85 years old with acute or convalescent COVID-19. The CDR3 runs from the conserved cysteine through the conserved F or W. A D gene is named only where the DNA matches it firmly. Clone sizes are given selectively: once, few, many, or a class where the clone is expanded.

TRBV6-5	-	few	TRBJ2-5	TGTGCCAGCAGTTACGGAGGAGAGACCCAGTACTTC	CASSYGGETQYF
TRBV7-8	-	-	TRBJ2-7	TGTGCCAGCAGCTCGTCCGGGACTCCACCTCTTTTAAGAGGTTTC	CASSSSGTPPLLRGF
TRBV27	-	-	TRBJ2-5	TGTGCCAGCAGTACAGGGAGTTGGGAGACCCAGTACTTC	CASSTGSWETQYF
TRBV2	TRBD2	-	TRBJ2-4	TGTGCCAGCAGATTAGCGGGGGGGCGGGACATTCAGTACTTC	CASRLAGGRDIQYF
TRBV28	TRBD2	-	TRBJ2-1	TGTGCCACCCTGTCGGCCCGGGGGGGAGGGTACAATGAGCAGTTCTTC	CATLSARGGGYNEQFF
TRBV12-3/TRBV12-4	-	-	TRBJ2-5	TGTGCCAGCAGTTTTTCCAGGCAGACCCAGTACTTC	CASSFSRQTQYF
TRBV7-2	-	-	TRBJ1-2	TGTGCCAGCAGCTCCAGGGGAAACTATGGCTACACCTTC	CASSSRGNYGYTF
TRBV12-3/TRBV12-4	TRBD1	-	TRBJ1-2	TGTGCCAGCGGGGACAGGGTGAACTATGGCTACACCTTC	CASGDRVNYGYTF
TRBV18	TRBD2	once	TRBJ2-1	TGTGCCAGCTCACTTTCGACTAGCGGCTACAATGAGCAGTTCTTC	CASSLSTSGYNEQFF
TRBV7-3	-	-	TRBJ1-2	TGTGCCAGCAGCCCACAGGTATCTAACGGCTACACCTTC	CASSPQVSNGYTF
TRBV7-3	TRBD1	-	TRBJ1-3	TGTGCCAGCAGCCAAAAGGGACAGGTTAGCTCTGGAAACACCATATATTTT	CASSQKGQVSSGNTIYF
TRBV6-2/TRBV6-3	-	-	TRBJ2-7	TGTGCCAGCAGCCTTCCGGACAGCCGCTACGAGCAGTACTTC	CASSLPDSRYEQYF
TRBV27	TRBD2	-	TRBJ2-2	TGTGCCAGCAGCTCCCGGGGGGTGAACACCGGGGAGCTGTTTTTT	CASSSRGVNTGELFF
TRBV6-6	TRBD1	-	TRBJ2-6	TGTGCCAGCAGTTACCGAGGGGGCGGAGGGGCCAACGTCCTGACTTTC	CASSYRGGGGANVLTF
TRBV30	TRBD1	once	TRBJ1-2	TGTGCCTGGAGCCCTGCCGGGACAGATGGCTACACCTTC	CAWSPAGTDGYTF
TRBV2	TRBD2	-	TRBJ2-5	TGTGCCAGCAGGGCGGGACTAGCGGGGAGAGGGACCCAGTACTTC	CASRAGLAGRGTQYF
TRBV4-1	TRBD1	-	TRBJ1-5	TGCGCCAGCAGCCAAGTAGGGACAGCTCGCCGGGGCAATCAGCCCCAGCATTTT	CASSQVGTARRGNQPQHF
TRBV27	TRBD1	-	TRBJ2-1	TGTGCCAGCGGGGACAGGGGGCCCCTCAATGAGCAGTTCTTC	CASGDRGPLNEQFF